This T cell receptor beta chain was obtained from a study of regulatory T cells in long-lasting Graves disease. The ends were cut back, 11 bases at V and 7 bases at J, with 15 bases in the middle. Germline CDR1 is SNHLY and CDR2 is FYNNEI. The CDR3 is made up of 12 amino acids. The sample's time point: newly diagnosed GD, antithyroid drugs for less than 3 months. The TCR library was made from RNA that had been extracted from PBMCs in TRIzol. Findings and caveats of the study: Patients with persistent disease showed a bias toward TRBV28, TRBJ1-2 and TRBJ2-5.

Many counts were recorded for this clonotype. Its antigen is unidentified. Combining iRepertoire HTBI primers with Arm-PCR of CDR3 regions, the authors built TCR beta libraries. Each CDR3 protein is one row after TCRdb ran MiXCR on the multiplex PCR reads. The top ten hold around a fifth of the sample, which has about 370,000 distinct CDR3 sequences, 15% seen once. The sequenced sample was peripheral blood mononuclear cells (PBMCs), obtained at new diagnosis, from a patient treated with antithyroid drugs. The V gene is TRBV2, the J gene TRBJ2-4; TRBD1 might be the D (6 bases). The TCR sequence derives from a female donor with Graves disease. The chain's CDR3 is CAGKDRGNIQYF. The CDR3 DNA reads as TGTGCCGGGAAGGACAGAGGGAACATTCAGTACTTC. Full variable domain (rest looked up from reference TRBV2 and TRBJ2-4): EPEVTQTPSHQVTQMGQEVILRCVPISNHLYFYWYRQILGQKVEFLVSFYNNEISEKSEIFDDQFSVERPDGSNFTLKIRSTKLEDSAMYFCAGKDRGNIQYFGAGTRLSVL.